This T cell receptor (beta chain) was obtained from a study of blood T cell repertoires in COVID-19. Across the whole study: Donors in the United States, Italy and Spain gave samples during acute or convalescent COVID-19. The cDNA or gDNA used as material had been derived from T cells, B-cell-depleted T cells, or PBMCs.

Study processing details: Amplified reference gene primers provided the basis for estimating nucleated cell counts. The repertoire was sequenced with immunoSEQ multiplex PCR; TCRdb's copy has only in-frame clones and lacks some. Clonal size and the V and J genes are those of that table, whereas D and trimming came from the DNA. The sample lists roughly 350,000 clones, 85% occurring once. Looked up from germline, CDR1 is SGHRS and CDR2 is YFSETQ. The V and J ends lost 2 bases and 6 bases, in that order; junction bases with no gene match: 2. CDR3 size: 14 residues. This clonotype was sampled from a woman aged 18-29 years with acute or convalescent COVID-19. Specimen: peripheral blood. This chain links TRBV5-1 with TRBJ1-4, with 9 bases identical to TRBD1. This CDR3 reads CASSFWDRDEKLFF. The CDR3 nucleotides are TGCGCCAGCAGCTTTTGGGACAGGGATGAAAAACTGTTTTTT. Full variable domain (remainder filled in from reference TRBV5-1 and TRBJ1-4): KAGVTQTPRYLIKTRGQQVTLSCSPISGHRSVSWYQQTPGQGLQFLFEYFSETQRNKGNFPGRFSGRQFSNSRSEMNVSTLELGDSALYLCASSFWDRDEKLFFGSGTQLSVL.